The clone carrying this T cell receptor (beta chain) came up a few times. Its antigen is currently unknown. This record belongs to a study of CD8 T cells in ankylosing spondylitis. Study-level results: A CD8+ phenotype characterized the disease-linked clones, which were relatively rare in peripheral blood.

Germline V CDR1 and CDR2: SGHVS, FQNEAQ. Trimming cost V 5 bases and J 9 bases; bases outside gene matches: 14. The CDR3 spans 16 residues. TCRdb processed the 5' RACE reads anew with MiXCR; each CDR3 protein has one entry. The table shows 250,000 to 350,000 distinct CDR3 sequences, with about a fifth occurring only once. Sequencing was done on a sample of blood, either unsorted or a sorted T cell fraction (not recorded which). The receptor's source is a female donor with ankylosing spondylitis or in good health (not recorded which). The chain employs TRBV7-8 and TRBJ2-1; 9 bases agree with TRBD2. DNA of the CDR3: TGTGCCAGCAGCGCCAACAGAGCGGGAGGTCATACTGAGCAGTTCTTC. This translates into CASSANRAGGHTEQFF.